This T cell receptor beta chain was observed in a study of T cell responses to AZD1222 COVID-19 vaccine. Second doses that came at about 4 or about 12 weeks were put together. The table came from immunoSEQ multiplex PCR; TCRdb's copy has only in-frame clones and leaves some out. Of around 83,000 clones in the sample, 90% were seen once. The CDR3 runs to 14 residues. V was trimmed by 4 bases and J by 0 bases, leaving 10 bases between them. The V gene's germline CDR1 is KGHSH and CDR2 LQKENI. Study-wide results and caveats: Donors were largely white British and mainly female; clonal diversity was possibly underestimated. Seropositive at baseline were only a handful of AZD1222 recipients.

As to this clone: The antigen remains unidentified.

The TCR sequence derives from an adult who received the AZD1222 COVID-19 vaccine. This rearrangement joins TRBV18 to TRBJ2-7; D not certain. Sequenced material: peripheral blood, taken 28 days after the second AZD1222 dose. Here the CDR3 DNA reads TGTGCCAGCTCACGGGCAGGTCCCTCCTACGAGCAGTACTTC. It translates to CASSRAGPSYEQYF.